Given below is one T cell receptor (beta chain) in context. Produced via immunoSEQ multiplex PCR; TCRdb's table is partial and in-frame only. The sample lists more than 300,000 clones, 70% to 90% occurring once. CDR1 is SNHLY and CDR2 is FYNNEI in the germline V gene. The V gene lost 8 bases and the J gene lost 7 bases, with 10 bases spanning the gap. The CDR3 spans 11 residues. The entry originates in a study of cytomegalovirus exposure and HLA in healthy donors. This chain connects TRBV2 to TRBJ2-3; D may be TRBD2 (5 bases). Sequenced input: PBMCs. The sequence came from a woman between 18 and 29 years old in good health and CMV-seronegative. The CDR3 DNA sequence: TGTGCCAGCGGCCCGGGGTATACGCAGTATTTT. This codes for CASGPGYTQYF.